The clone carrying this T cell receptor (beta chain) was detected ten times or more. This entry comes from a study of breast tumors, draining lymph nodes, adjacent tissues. The CDR3 runs to 17 residues. Per germline, CDR1 MNHEY and CDR2 SVGAGI. Unmatched junction bases numbered 9, after V lost 2 bases and J lost 0 bases. TCRdb recomputed calls from the multiplex PCR reads with MiXCR, one row per CDR3 protein. The table has under 70,000 distinct CDR3 sequences, less than 45% seen once; the top ten hold roughly 8.1%. The genes are TRBV6-5 and TRBJ2-7, with TRBD1 matching over 8 bases. Material: breast tumor tissue. This TCR came from a female donor with breast cancer. Some clones in this sample may be carry-over from other donors' samples. The CDR3 region is CASSYGWGQASSYEQYF. CDR3 coding DNA: TGTGCCAGCAGTTACGGATGGGGACAGGCGAGCTCCTACGAGCAGTACTTC.